This T cell receptor beta chain was sequenced for a study of control samples from healthy donors and cancer patients. Profiled with immunoSEQ multiplex PCR; TCRdb holds only in-frame clones, not every one. The sample has about 410,000 clones, roughly 90% seen once; the top ten hold just under 6.5%. With V trimmed by 3 bases and J by 4 bases, 11 bases remained unmatched. The CDR3 covers 17 residues. Germline CDR1 and CDR2: MGHRA and YSYEKL. This chain joins TRBV4-1 and TRBJ2-2; 7 nucleotides line up with TRBD1. What was sequenced was PBMCs. This TCR was sampled from a man aged 35 to 55 with head and neck cancer. CDR3 DNA: TGCGCCAGCAGCCACCCCCGAGAGGGGGCGCGCACCGGGGAGCTGTTTTTT. Protein: CASSHPREGARTGELFF.